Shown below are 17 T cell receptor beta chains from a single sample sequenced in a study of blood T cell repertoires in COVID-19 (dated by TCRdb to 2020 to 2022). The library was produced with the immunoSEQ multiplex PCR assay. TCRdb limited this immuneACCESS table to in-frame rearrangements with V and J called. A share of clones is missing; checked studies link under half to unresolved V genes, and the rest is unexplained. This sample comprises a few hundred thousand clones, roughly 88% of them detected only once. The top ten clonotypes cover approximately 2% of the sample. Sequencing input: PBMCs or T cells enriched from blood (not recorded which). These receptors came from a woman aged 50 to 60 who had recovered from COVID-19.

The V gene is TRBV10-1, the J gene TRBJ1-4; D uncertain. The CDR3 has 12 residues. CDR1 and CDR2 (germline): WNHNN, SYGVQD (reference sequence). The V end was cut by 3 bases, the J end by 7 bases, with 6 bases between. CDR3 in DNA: TGCGCCAGCAGTGAACTCGGTGAAAAACTGTTTTTT. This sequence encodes CASSELGEKLFF.

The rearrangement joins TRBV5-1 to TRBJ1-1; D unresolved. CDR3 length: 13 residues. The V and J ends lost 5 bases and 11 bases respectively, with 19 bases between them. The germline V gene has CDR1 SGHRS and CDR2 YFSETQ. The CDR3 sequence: CASSFARDDSAFF. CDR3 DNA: TGCGCCAGCAGTTTTGCGCGGGATGATTCGGCTTTCTTT.

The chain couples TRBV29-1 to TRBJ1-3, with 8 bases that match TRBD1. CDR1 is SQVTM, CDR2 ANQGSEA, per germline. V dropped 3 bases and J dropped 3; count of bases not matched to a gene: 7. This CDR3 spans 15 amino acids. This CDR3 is CSVDSQGAFGNTIYF. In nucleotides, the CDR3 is TGCAGCGTTGATAGTCAGGGGGCATTTGGAAACACCATATATTTT.

CDR3 nucleotides: TGTGCCAGCAGGCACGGTTATTACGAGCAGTACTTC. This translates into CASRHGYYEQYF. The rearrangement uses TRBV28 and TRBJ2-7; D gene ambiguous. V was shortened by 6 bases and J by 4 bases, with 10 bases between the two germline ends. The germline gives CDR1 MDHEN, CDR2 SYDVKM. CDR3 length: 12 amino acids.

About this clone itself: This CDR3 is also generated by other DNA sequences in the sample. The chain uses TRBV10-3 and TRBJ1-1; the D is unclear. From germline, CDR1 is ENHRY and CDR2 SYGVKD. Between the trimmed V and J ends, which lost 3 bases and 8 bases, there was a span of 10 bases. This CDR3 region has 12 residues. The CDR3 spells CAISESRGEAFF. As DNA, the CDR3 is TGTGCCATCAGTGAATCGCGGGGAGAAGCTTTCTTT.

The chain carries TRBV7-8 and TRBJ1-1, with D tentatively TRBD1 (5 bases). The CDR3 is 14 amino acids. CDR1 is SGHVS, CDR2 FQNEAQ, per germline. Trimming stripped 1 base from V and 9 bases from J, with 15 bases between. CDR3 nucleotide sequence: TGTGCCAGCAGCTTAGTGGGGCAGGCTATCAAAGCTTTCTTT. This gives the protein CASSLVGQAIKAFF.

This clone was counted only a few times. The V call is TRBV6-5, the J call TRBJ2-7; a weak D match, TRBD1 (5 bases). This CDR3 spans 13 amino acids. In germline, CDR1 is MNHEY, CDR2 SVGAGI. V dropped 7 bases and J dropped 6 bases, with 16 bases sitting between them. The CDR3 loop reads CASKSRVGSEQYF. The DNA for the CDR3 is TGTGCCAGCAAATCCAGGGTGGGGTCCGAGCAGTACTTC.

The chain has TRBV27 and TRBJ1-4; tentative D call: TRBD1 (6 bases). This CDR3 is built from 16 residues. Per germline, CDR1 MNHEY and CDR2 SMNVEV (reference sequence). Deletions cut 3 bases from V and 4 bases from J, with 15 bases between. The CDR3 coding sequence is TGTGCCAGCAGTTTGGCCGGTAGGGGGAGTAATGAAAAACTGTTTTTT. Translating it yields CASSLAGRGSNEKLFF.

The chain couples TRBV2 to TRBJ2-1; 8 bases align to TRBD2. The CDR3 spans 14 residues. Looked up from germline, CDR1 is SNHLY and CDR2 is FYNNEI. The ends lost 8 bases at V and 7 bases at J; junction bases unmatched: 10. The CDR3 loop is CASVGLAGRNEQFF. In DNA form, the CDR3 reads TGTGCCAGCGTCGGGCTAGCGGGCCGAAATGAGCAGTTCTTC.

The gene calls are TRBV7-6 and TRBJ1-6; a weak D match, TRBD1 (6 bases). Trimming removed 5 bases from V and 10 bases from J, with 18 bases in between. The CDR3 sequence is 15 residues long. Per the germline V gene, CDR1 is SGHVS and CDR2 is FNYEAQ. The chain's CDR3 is CASSPDQGLYSPLHF. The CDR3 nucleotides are TGTGCCAGCAGCCCAGATCAGGGGTTGTACTCACCCCTCCACTTT.

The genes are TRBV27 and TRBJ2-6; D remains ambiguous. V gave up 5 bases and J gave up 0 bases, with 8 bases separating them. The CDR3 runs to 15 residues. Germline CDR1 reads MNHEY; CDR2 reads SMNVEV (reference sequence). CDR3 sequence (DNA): TGTGCCAGCAGTCTCACAGTCTCTGGGGCCAACGTCCTGACTTTC. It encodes CASSLTVSGANVLTF.

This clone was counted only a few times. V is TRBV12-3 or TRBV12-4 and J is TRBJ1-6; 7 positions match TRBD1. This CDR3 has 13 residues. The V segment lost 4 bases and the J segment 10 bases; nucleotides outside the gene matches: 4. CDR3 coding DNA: TGTGCCAGCAGTTCGACAGGGACCTCACCCCTCCACTTT. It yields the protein CASSSTGTSPLHF.

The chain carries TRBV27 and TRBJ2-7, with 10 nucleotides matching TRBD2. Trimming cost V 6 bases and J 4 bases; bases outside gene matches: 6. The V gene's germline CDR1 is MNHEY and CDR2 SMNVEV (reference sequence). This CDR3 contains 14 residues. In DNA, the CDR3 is TGTGCCAGCAGGCGGCTAGCGGGGGTATACGAGCAGTACTTC. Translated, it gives CASRRLAGVYEQYF.

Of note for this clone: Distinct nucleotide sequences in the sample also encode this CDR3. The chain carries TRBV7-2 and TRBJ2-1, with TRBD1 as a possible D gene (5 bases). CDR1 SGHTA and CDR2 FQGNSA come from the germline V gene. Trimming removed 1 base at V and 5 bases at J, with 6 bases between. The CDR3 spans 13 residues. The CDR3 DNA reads TGTGCCAGCAGCTTAGGACAGAACAATGAGCAGTTCTTC. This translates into CASSLGQNNEQFF.

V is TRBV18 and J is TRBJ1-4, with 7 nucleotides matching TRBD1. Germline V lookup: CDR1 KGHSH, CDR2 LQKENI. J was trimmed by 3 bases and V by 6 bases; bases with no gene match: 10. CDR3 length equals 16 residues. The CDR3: CASSRVGTASNEKLFF. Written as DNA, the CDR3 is TGTGCCAGCTCCCGAGTCGGGACAGCCTCTAATGAAAAACTGTTTTTT.

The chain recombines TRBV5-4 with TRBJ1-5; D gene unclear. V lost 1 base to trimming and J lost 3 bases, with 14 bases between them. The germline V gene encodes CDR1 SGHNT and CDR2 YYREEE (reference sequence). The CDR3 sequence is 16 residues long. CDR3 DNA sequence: TGTGCCAGCAGCTTGACGACGGGTAAGGACAATCAGCCCCAGCATTTT. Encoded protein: CASSLTTGKDNQPQHF.

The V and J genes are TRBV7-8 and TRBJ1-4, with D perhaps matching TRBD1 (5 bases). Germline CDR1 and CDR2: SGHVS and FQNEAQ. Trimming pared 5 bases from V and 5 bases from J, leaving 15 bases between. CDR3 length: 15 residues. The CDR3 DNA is TGTGCCAGCAGCCCTCCGGGACTCCTGAATGAAAAACTGTTTTTT. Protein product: CASSPPGLLNEKLFF.